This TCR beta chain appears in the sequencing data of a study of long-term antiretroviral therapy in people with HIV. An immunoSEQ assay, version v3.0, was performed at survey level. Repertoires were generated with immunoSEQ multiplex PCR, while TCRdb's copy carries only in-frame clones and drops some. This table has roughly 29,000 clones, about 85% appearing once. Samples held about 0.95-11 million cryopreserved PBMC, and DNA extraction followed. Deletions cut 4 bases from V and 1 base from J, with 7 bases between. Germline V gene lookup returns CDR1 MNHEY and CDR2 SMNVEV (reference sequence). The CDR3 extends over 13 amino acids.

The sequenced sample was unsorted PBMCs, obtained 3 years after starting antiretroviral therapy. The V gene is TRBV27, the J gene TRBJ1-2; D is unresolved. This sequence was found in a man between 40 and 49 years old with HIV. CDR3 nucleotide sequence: TGTGCCAGCAGTTCGGGATTTAACTATGGCTACACCTTC. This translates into CASSSGFNYGYTF.